This TCR beta chain was documented in a study of cytomegalovirus exposure and HLA in healthy donors. CDR3 length equals 19 residues. V lost 2 bases, J lost 2 bases, and 19 bases lay in between. Germline CDR1 reads SGHTA; CDR2 reads FQGNSA. Primers: 60 Vbeta forward and 13 Jbeta reverse. Clones were read by immunoSEQ multiplex PCR, and TCRdb kept only the in-frame ones, dropping some. The table includes approximately 210,000 clones, more than 75% detected once. With regard to this clone: Its antigen is not known.

Study conclusions and caveats: Accurate predictions that matched the HLA-A and HLA-B alleles of most subjects were reportedly made from TCR beta sequences. Across donors, presence/absence analyses took sequencing depth to be roughly uniform.

This TCR was recovered from a woman under 30 in good health and CMV-seronegative. Specimen: PBMCs. This sequence joins TRBV7-2 and TRBJ2-6; perhaps TRBD1 as D (6 bases). This CDR3 is CASSLRSRGPFAGANVLTF. The CDR3 DNA is TGTGCCAGCAGCTTACGGTCCAGGGGACCGTTCGCTGGGGCCAACGTCCTGACTTTC.